The 28 T cell receptor beta chains in this list originate from one sample, sequenced in a study of OX40 agonist ivuxolimab in advanced cancers. Sequencing was performed with immunoSEQ multiplex PCR; in TCRdb, only in-frame clones are kept and a portion is missing. This sample has around 65,000 clones, with more than 85% found just once. The sequenced sample was CD4+ or CD8+ T cells sorted from blood, obtained in a trial of the OX40 agonist ivuxolimab. The receptors derive from an adult with an advanced solid tumor such as melanoma, head and neck, liver or kidney cancer.

The J gene is TRBJ2-5, the V gene TRBV9; 8 bases match TRBD2. Germline assignment: CDR1 SGDLS and CDR2 YYNGEE. The junction had 13 bases not matched to a gene; V was cut back by 4 bases and J by 5 bases. The CDR3 loop spans 16 amino acids. The CDR3 DNA follows: TGTGCCAGCAGCCCCCATGACTGGAGCGGGAGTGAGACCCAGTACTTC. Amino acid sequence: CASSPHDWSGSETQYF.

The V call is TRBV4-2, the J call TRBJ2-2, with D perhaps matching TRBD1 (6 bases). The germline CDR1 and CDR2 sequences are LGHNA and YNFKEQ. This CDR3 is built from 15 residues. Between the trimmed V and J ends, which lost 5 bases and 1 base, there was a span of 11 bases. CDR3 sequence reads: CASSVGRGNTGELFF. The CDR3 region has the DNA TGTGCCAGCAGCGTCGGCAGGGGGAACACCGGGGAGCTGTTTTTT.

This clone appeared once. This chain joins TRBV27 and TRBJ1-1; TRBD1 matches 7 bases. The CDR3 has 14 amino acids. Germline-derived CDR1 and CDR2 are MNHEY and SMNVEV (reference sequence). The V segment lost 6 bases and the J segment 1 base; nucleotides outside the gene matches: 5. The DNA for the CDR3 is TGTGCCAGCAGCCCGGGACAGACGAACACTGAAGCTTTCTTT. Translating gives CASSPGQTNTEAFF.

The chain is built from TRBV11-3 and TRBJ2-5; TRBD2 agrees at 7 bases. The CDR3 has 15 residues. The germline V gene encodes CDR1 SGHNT and CDR2 YENEEA. V gave up 7 bases and J gave up 2 bases; unmatched junction bases: 10. DNA of the CDR3: TGTGCCAGCACCACGTTGGAGCGGGGACAAGAGACCCAGTACTTC. The encoded protein is CASTTLERGQETQYF.

The V and J genes are TRBV5-1 and TRBJ1-5; the D gene is possibly TRBD1 (5 bases). V lost 0 bases to trimming and J lost 3 bases, with 10 bases between them. In germline, CDR1 is SGHRS, CDR2 YFSETQ. This CDR3 is 15 amino acids long. Here the CDR3 reads CASSLEGANNQPQHF. The CDR3 DNA is TGCGCCAGCAGCTTGGAAGGGGCGAACAATCAGCCCCAGCATTTT. Full variable domain (rest looked up from reference TRBV5-1 and TRBJ1-5): KAGVTQTPRYLIKTRGQQVTLSCSPISGHRSVSWYQQTPGQGLQFLFEYFSETQRNKGNFPGRFSGRQFSNSRSEMNVSTLELGDSALYLCASSLEGANNQPQHFGDGTRLSIL.

The chain carries TRBV7-9 and TRBJ2-5; TRBD1 agrees at 7 bases. The V gene's germline CDR1 is SEHNR and CDR2 FQNEAQ (reference sequence). CDR3 length: 17 residues. V dropped 4 bases and J dropped 4; count of bases not matched to a gene: 15. This CDR3 reads CASSSDREVVDSETQYF. CDR3 in DNA: TGTGCCAGCAGCTCTGACAGGGAAGTCGTTGATTCAGAGACCCAGTACTTC. The complete variable domain, with remaining parts taken from reference TRBV7-9 and TRBJ2-5, reads DTGVSQNPRHKITKRGQNVTFRCDPISEHNRLYWYRQTLGQGPEFLTYFQNEAQLEKSRLLSDRFSAERPKGSFSTLEIQRTEQGDSAMYLCASSSDREVVDSETQYFGPGTRLLVL.

V gene TRBV5-6 combines with J gene TRBJ2-7, with 9 bases fitting TRBD1. The CDR3 has 15 residues. The V segment lost 2 bases and the J segment 0 bases; nucleotides outside the gene matches: 3. Germline V gene data show CDR1 as SGHDT and CDR2 as YYEEEE. CDR3 protein: CASSFGTGSSYEQYF. CDR3 nucleotide sequence: TGTGCCAGCAGCTTTGGGACAGGGAGCTCCTACGAGCAGTACTTC.

The genes are TRBV6-5 and TRBJ2-7; D not resolved. CDR3 length: 14 residues. Germline assignment: CDR1 MNHEY and CDR2 SVGAGI. V lost 5 bases, J lost 3 bases, and 14 bases lay in between. The CDR3 nucleotides are TGTGCCAGCAGTCCGACTGGACCTTTCTACGAGCAGTACTTC. It specifies CASSPTGPFYEQYF.

This CDR3 reads CASSLSSPGGNEQFF. DNA of the CDR3: TGTGCCAGCAGTTTATCGAGCCCGGGGGGCAATGAGCAGTTCTTC. The gene calls are TRBV27 and TRBJ2-1, with 7 bases lining up with TRBD2. This CDR3 region has 15 residues. With 0 bases clipped from V and 6 bases from J, the junction kept 5 bases outside the gene matches. The germline gives CDR1 MNHEY, CDR2 SMNVEV (reference sequence).

This clone was recorded once. V usage is TRBV2 and J usage is TRBJ2-7; D could derive from TRBD1 or TRBD2 (5 bases each). The CDR3 spans 15 residues. The V end was cut by 2 bases, the J end by 0 bases, with 11 bases between. Germline loops: CDR1 SNHLY, CDR2 FYNNEI. The CDR3 sequence: CASSEFKGSSYEQYF. CDR3 nucleotides: TGTGCCAGCAGTGAATTCAAGGGGAGCTCCTACGAGCAGTACTTC.

The rearrangement uses TRBV14 and TRBJ1-4, with 7 bases lining up with TRBD1. V lost 4 bases and J lost 5; bases outside the gene matches: 13. Germline assignment: CDR1 SGHDN and CDR2 FVKESK. This CDR3 contains 17 residues. This CDR3 reads CASSRGPPTGYNEKLFF. The CDR3 nucleotides are TGTGCCAGCAGCCGCGGTCCCCCGACAGGGTACAATGAAAAACTGTTTTTT.

This rearrangement joins TRBV28 to TRBJ1-1; D is unclear. V lost 7 bases to trimming and J lost 4 bases, with 16 bases between them. The CDR3 sequence is 14 residues long. Looked up from germline, CDR1 is MDHEN and CDR2 is SYDVKM. DNA of the CDR3: TGTGCCAGCATTCTGACTGGCAGAACCACTGAAGCTTTCTTT. Translated: CASILTGRTTEAFF.

The chain links TRBV7-9 to TRBJ1-1; 8 bases fit TRBD1. The CDR3 length is 17 residues. V trimming: 8 bases; J trimming: 1 base; junction bases outside the gene matches: 15. The germline gives CDR1 SEHNR, CDR2 FQNEAQ (reference sequence). The CDR3 bases are TGTGCCAGCCTCCGGCTCTATAACAGGGGGGGGAACACTGAAGCTTTCTTT. Translating gives CASLRLYNRGGNTEAFF.

This clone was recorded a few times. The chain has TRBV6-1 and TRBJ1-2; D unresolved. The V end lost 3 bases, the J end lost 5 bases, and 7 bases lay between the germline ends. The CDR3 spans 12 residues. The germline gives CDR1 MNHNS, CDR2 SASEGT. CDR3 amino acids: CASSDGDYGYTF. In DNA form, the CDR3 reads TGTGCCAGCAGTGATGGAGATTATGGCTACACCTTC.

This chain connects TRBV19 to TRBJ1-5, with D perhaps TRBD1 (6 bases). The CDR3 loop spans 16 amino acids. Trimming pared 7 bases from V and 5 bases from J, leaving 21 bases between. The germline V gene encodes CDR1 LNHDA and CDR2 SQIVND (reference sequence). CDR3: CASKDRTIGSDQPQHF. CDR3 sequence (DNA): TGTGCCAGTAAAGACAGGACTATCGGATCGGATCAGCCCCAGCATTTT.

The V call is TRBV29-1, the J call TRBJ1-2; 7 nucleotides align to TRBD1. Germline V gives CDR1 SQVTM, CDR2 ANQGSEA. The length of the CDR3 is 14 residues. The V and J ends lost 1 base and 7 bases, in that order; junction bases with no gene match: 9. Here the CDR3 DNA reads TGCAGCGTTGAAGGGGTACAGGGGCGAAGTGGCTACACCTTC. This translates into CSVEGVQGRSGYTF.

The V call is TRBV6-5, the J call TRBJ2-3, with 12 bases identical to TRBD2. J gave up 3 bases and V 7 bases, and 5 bases lay outside the gene matches. The CDR3 totals 15 residues. CDR1 MNHEY and CDR2 SVGAGI come from the germline V gene. The CDR3, as DNA: TGTGCCAGCAAGGCTAGCGGGAGGGCGACAGATACGCAGTATTTT. Encoded protein: CASKASGRATDTQYF.

This chain links TRBV27 with TRBJ1-3; no reliable D call. CDR1 MNHEY and CDR2 SMNVEV come from the germline V gene (reference sequence). The CDR3 runs 15 residues. V was cut by 2 bases and J by 4 bases, with 12 bases left in between. The CDR3 region is CASSLGSSLGNTIYF. The CDR3 DNA reads as TGTGCCAGCAGTTTAGGCAGCTCTCTGGGAAACACCATATATTTT.

The chain uses TRBV5-1 and TRBJ2-7; D is unclear. This CDR3 is 13 amino acids long. Germline-derived CDR1 and CDR2 are SGHRS and YFSETQ. Trimming cost V 7 bases and J 3 bases, with 14 bases left between them. The CDR3 nucleotides read TGCGCCAGCGGACCCCTCTCTGTCTACGAGCAGTACTTC. It codes for CASGPLSVYEQYF.

The CDR3 sequence is CASSLEQANPGYTF. The DNA of the CDR3 is TGTGCCAGCAGCTTGGAACAGGCAAATCCTGGCTACACCTTC. The V call is TRBV5-8, the J call TRBJ1-2; a weak D match, TRBD1 (5 bases). This CDR3 comprises 14 residues. Trimming shortened V by 0 bases and J by 7 bases, and 13 bases separated the two germline ends. In germline, CDR1 is SGHTS, CDR2 YDEGEE.

V gene TRBV28 combines with J gene TRBJ1-1, with TRBD1 as a possible D gene (5 bases). V was trimmed by 10 bases and J by 2 bases, leaving 20 bases between them. The V gene's germline CDR1 is MDHEN and CDR2 SYDVKM. The CDR3 is 15 amino acids. CDR3: CATTMLLGTNTEAFF. CDR3 nucleotide sequence: TGTGCCACCACGATGTTGTTGGGGACTAACACTGAAGCTTTCTTT.

V gene TRBV28 combines with J gene TRBJ2-1; D possibly corresponds to TRBD1 (6 bases). The CDR3 has 14 residues. Trimming left V 5 bases short and J 8 bases short, with 16 bases between. Germline CDR1 MDHEN, CDR2 SYDVKM. CDR3 in amino acids: CASSPLRDTYEQFF. CDR3 DNA sequence: TGTGCCAGCAGTCCCCTCCGGGACACCTATGAGCAGTTCTTC.

The chain employs TRBV5-4 and TRBJ2-3; TRBD2 agrees at 7 bases. The CDR3 extends over 16 amino acids. Trimming took 1 base from V and 1 from J; bases not matched to a gene: 6. Per germline, CDR1 SGHNT and CDR2 YYREEE (reference sequence). Here the CDR3 DNA reads TGTGCCAGCAGCTTGAGGCGGGAGCGGGGCACAGATACGCAGTATTTT. Amino acids: CASSLRRERGTDTQYF.

J is TRBJ2-3 and V is TRBV4-3; 10 nucleotides line up with TRBD2. Per germline, CDR1 LGHNA and CDR2 YSLEER. V gave up 0 bases and J gave up 0 bases; unmatched junction bases: 6. The CDR3 has 18 residues. The CDR3 region has the DNA TGCGCCAGCAGCCAAGATAGGTTAGCGGGAGGTAGCACAGATACGCAGTATTTT. Translating gives CASSQDRLAGGSTDTQYF.

This clone appeared a single time. The chain carries TRBV27 and TRBJ2-1, with 9 nucleotides matching TRBD2. After removal of 5 bases from V and 5 bases from J, the junction contained 7 bases not matched to a gene. The CDR3 totals 15 residues. Germline loops: CDR1 MNHEY, CDR2 SMNVEV (reference sequence). The CDR3 coding sequence is TGTGCCAGCAGTATTAGCGGGAGAACGCACAATGAGCAGTTCTTC. Protein sequence: CASSISGRTHNEQFF.

This rearrangement joins TRBV4-3 to TRBJ1-1, with D possibly being TRBD1 (5 bases). CDR3 length: 15 residues. The germline gives CDR1 LGHNA, CDR2 YSLEER. Trimming removed 0 bases at V and 0 bases at J, with 8 bases between. CDR3 residues: CASSQDPGMNTEAFF. The CDR3 bases are TGCGCCAGCAGCCAAGATCCAGGGATGAACACTGAAGCTTTCTTT.

The chain has TRBV11-2 and TRBJ2-1; 14 bases fit TRBD2. The V gene end was trimmed by 5 bases and the J gene end by 8 bases; junction bases not matched to a gene: 8. The CDR3 is 16 amino acids. Germline CDR1 SGHAT, CDR2 FQNNGV. CDR3 residues: CASSTKTSGRAYEQFF. CDR3 DNA sequence: TGTGCCAGCAGCACCAAGACTAGCGGGAGGGCCTATGAGCAGTTCTTC.

This sequence joins TRBV10-2 and TRBJ2-6; a possible D gene is TRBD2 (5 bases). This CDR3 is 18 amino acids long. CDR1 and CDR2 from the germline V gene are WSHSY and SAAADI. Trimming took off 2 bases at V and 2 bases at J, with 16 bases between the two ends. CDR3 bases: TGCGCCAGCAGTGAGGGGCCCTCGGGGAGCCCTGGGGCCAACGTCCTGACTTTC. Translation gives CASSEGPSGSPGANVLTF.